The 12 T cell receptor beta chains listed next were all sequenced from one sample in a study of blood T cells in healthy people across ages. Then a second PCR, running roughly 7 to 11 cycles, was carried out with a sample-barcoded 5' primer and a J-beta primer mix. TCRdb analysed the 5' RACE reads with MiXCR anew, one entry per CDR3 protein. The sample contains 1.5 million or so distinct CDR3 sequences, roughly 45% of which appear only once. Sequenced material: blood. The receptor source for this set is a young woman in good health.

This chain links TRBV11-2 with TRBJ1-1, with D hard to call. Trimming shortened V by 5 bases and J by 7 bases, and 20 bases separated the two germline ends. The germline V gene has CDR1 SGHAT and CDR2 FQNNGV. The CDR3 consists of 15 residues. CDR3 sequence (DNA): TGTGCCAGCAGCCCCTGGACGGCCCTGGGCCATGAAGCTTTCTTT. Translated: CASSPWTALGHEAFF.

The genes are TRBV5-1 and TRBJ2-5, with a possible D match to TRBD2 (6 bases). The tail of the sequence fits TRBJ2-7 better, so the J call may be wrong. The CDR3 has 15 amino acids. The V gene's germline CDR1 is SGHRS and CDR2 YFSETQ. The CDR3 is CASSYGVATGGEQYF. The CDR3 nucleotides read TGCGCCAGCAGCTACGGGGTCGCAACCGGGGGCGAGCAGTACTTC.

CDR3 coding DNA: TGTGCCAGCAGCTACGGGACTAGCGACAATGAGCAGTTCTTC. It encodes CASSYGTSDNEQFF. V gene TRBV7-9 combines with J gene TRBJ2-1; 10 nucleotides agree with TRBD2. The V segment lost 4 bases and the J segment 5 bases; nucleotides outside the gene matches: 2. Germline V gene sequence: CDR1 SEHNR, CDR2 FQNEAQ (reference sequence). The CDR3 is 14 amino acids.

J is TRBJ2-4 and V is TRBV6-6; 11 bases agree with TRBD2. This CDR3 has 17 residues. Germline CDR1 and CDR2: MNHNY and SVGAGI (reference sequence). V shed 4 bases, J shed 0 bases, and the junction held 5 bases outside the gene matches. The CDR3 coding sequence is TGTGCCAGCAGTTCGCTAGCGGGGGGAGTAGCCAAAAACATTCAGTACTTC. Residues: CASSSLAGGVAKNIQYF.

This clonotype was seen a handful of times. The genes are TRBV5-1 and TRBJ1-2; TRBD1 might be the D (5 bases). Trimming shortened V by 5 bases and J by 0 bases, and 14 bases separated the two germline ends. Germline assignment: CDR1 SGHRS and CDR2 YFSETQ. This CDR3 has 15 amino acids. CDR3 protein: CASSSSRQTNYGYTF. The CDR3 nucleotides are TGCGCCAGCAGTTCCTCCCGACAGACTAACTATGGCTACACCTTC.

This chain links TRBV19 with TRBJ2-5; D not resolved. V dropped 1 base and J dropped 3 bases, with 12 bases sitting between them. The CDR3 has 15 amino acids. Germline loops: CDR1 LNHDA, CDR2 SQIVND (reference sequence). CDR3 region: CASSIGPAIEETQYF. In DNA, the CDR3 is TGTGCCAGTAGTATAGGGCCAGCCATTGAAGAGACCCAGTACTTC.

The gene calls are TRBV6-5 and TRBJ2-3; 7 positions match TRBD1. Germline V gene data show CDR1 as MNHEY and CDR2 as SVGAGI. This CDR3 has 15 amino acids. The V gene end was trimmed by 6 bases and the J gene end by 8 bases; junction bases not matched to a gene: 14. CDR3 sequence reads: CASRDAGTVAGTQYF. As DNA, the CDR3 is TGTGCCAGCAGAGACGCCGGGACAGTTGCAGGTACGCAGTATTTT.

The rearrangement uses TRBV10-3 and TRBJ1-1; D call uncertain. The V gene lost 4 bases and the J gene lost 0 bases, with 15 bases spanning the gap. Germline V gene data show CDR1 as ENHRY and CDR2 as SYGVKD. This CDR3 has 16 amino acids. The CDR3 spells CAISAGLVGVNTEAFF. In DNA form, the CDR3 reads TGTGCCATCAGTGCTGGGCTCGTAGGAGTGAACACTGAAGCTTTCTTT.

The sample holds a few counts of this clonotype. The chain is built from TRBV7-2 and TRBJ2-1, with 11 bases matching TRBD2. Per germline, CDR1 SGHTA and CDR2 FQGNSA. The V and J ends lost 5 bases and 9 bases, in that order; junction bases with no gene match: 12. The length of the CDR3 is 16 residues. As DNA, the CDR3 is TGTGCCAGCAGCCCAGTAAGACTAGCGGGATTGGGTGAGCAGTTCTTC. Translating gives CASSPVRLAGLGEQFF.

Remarks on this clonotype: Given a much more abundant clone one base away, this may be a read error. The chain uses TRBV12-3 or TRBV12-4 and TRBJ2-3, with D hard to call. V was trimmed by 6 bases and J by 4 bases, leaving 8 bases between them. The CDR3 is 12 residues long. The CDR3 protein is CASRYSADTQYF. The CDR3 DNA reads TGTGCCAGCAGATACAGCGCAGATACGCAGTATTTT.

This clonotype was seen only a few times. The chain joins TRBV7-9 to TRBJ1-2; the D is unclear. Trimming removed 5 bases at V and 7 bases at J, with 17 bases between. Germline CDR1 is SEHNR and CDR2 is FQNEAQ (reference sequence). The CDR3 spans 14 residues. The CDR3 here is CASSPREAFGGYTF. In DNA, the CDR3 is TGTGCCAGCAGCCCGAGAGAGGCCTTCGGTGGCTACACCTTC.

This clonotype appeared a single time. V gene TRBV29-1 combines with J gene TRBJ2-2; D is ambiguous. CDR3 length: 13 amino acids. Trimming removed 4 bases at V and 2 bases at J, with 8 bases between. CDR1 and CDR2 from the germline V gene are SQVTM and ANQGSEA. In DNA form, the CDR3 reads TGCAGCGTTGTTGGGGTTAACACCGGGGAGCTGTTTTTT. Protein sequence: CSVVGVNTGELFF.